The rows below give T cell receptor beta chains drawn from one sample of a study of T-cell reconstitution after alpha-beta-depleted transplantation in children. TCRdb ran MiXCR on the PCR reads and lists one entry per CDR3 protein. The sample has a few hundred thousand distinct CDR3 sequences, around 20% seen once. This material consisted of PBMCs from the stem cell graft donor, taken from the stem cell graft. The receptors derive from a human donor who donated a stem cell graft to a child with acute lymphoblastic leukemia. CDR3s include the opening cysteine and the closing phenylalanine or tryptophan. A D gene is named only where the DNA matches it firmly. Only some rows state a clone size, as once, few, many or a class for expanded clones.

CDR3 length: 15; V gene: TRBV5-1; clone size: few; J gene: TRBJ2-1; D gene: NA; CDR3 DNA: TGCGCCAGCAGCGAGCATGGCACAGCCTACAATGAGCAGTTCTTC; CDR3 protein: CASSEHGTAYNEQFF
CDR3 length: 14; V gene: TRBV29-1; clone size: few; J gene: TRBJ2-1; D gene: NA; CDR3 DNA: TGCAGCGCCCGGACTTACAGCTCCTACAATGAGCAGTTCTTC; CDR3 protein: CSARTYSSYNEQFF
CDR3 length: 14; V gene: TRBV14; clone size: NA; J gene: TRBJ1-6; D gene: NA; CDR3 DNA: TGTGCCAGCAGCCAAGTGGGGGGTAATTCACCCCTCCACTTT; CDR3 protein: CASSQVGGNSPLHF
CDR3 length: 15; V gene: TRBV20-1; clone size: NA; J gene: TRBJ2-7; D gene: TRBD2; CDR3 DNA: TGCAGTGCTCCCGGGACTAGCGGGAGTATCTACGAGCAGTACTTC; CDR3 protein: CSAPGTSGSIYEQYF
CDR3 length: 16; V gene: TRBV7-9; clone size: NA; J gene: TRBJ2-2; D gene: NA; CDR3 DNA: TGTGCCAGCAGGGGAGTAGCGGCAATTAACACCGGGGAGCTGTTTTTT; CDR3 protein: CASRGVAAINTGELFF
CDR3 length: 15; V gene: TRBV9; clone size: few; J gene: TRBJ2-3; D gene: NA; CDR3 DNA: TGTGCCAGCAGCGTAGCTCTAGCGATCACAGATACGCAGTATTTT; CDR3 protein: CASSVALAITDTQYF
CDR3 length: 13; V gene: TRBV6-5; clone size: NA; J gene: TRBJ2-5; D gene: NA; CDR3 DNA: TGTGCCAGCAGTTACCATCCCCAAGAGACCCAGTACTTC; CDR3 protein: CASSYHPQETQYF
CDR3 length: 14; V gene: TRBV5-1; clone size: few; J gene: TRBJ2-7; D gene: NA; CDR3 DNA: TGCGCCAGCAGCTTCGCTAGGGACACCTACGAGCAGTACTTC; CDR3 protein: CASSFARDTYEQYF
CDR3 length: 15; V gene: TRBV7-3; clone size: few; J gene: TRBJ2-1; D gene: NA; CDR3 DNA: TGTGCCAGCAGCTTATTATTAGCCGAGCACAATGAGCAGTTCTTC; CDR3 protein: CASSLLLAEHNEQFF
CDR3 length: 14; V gene: TRBV28; clone size: few; J gene: TRBJ2-4; D gene: NA; CDR3 DNA: TGTGCCAGCAGTTTAACTGGGCTAGGTGGGATTCAGTACTTC; CDR3 protein: CASSLTGLGGIQYF
CDR3 length: 14; V gene: TRBV20-1; clone size: few; J gene: TRBJ1-6; D gene: NA; CDR3 DNA: TGCAGTGCGTTGCACGATCTGCCTAATTCACCCCTCCACTTT; CDR3 protein: CSALHDLPNSPLHF
CDR3 length: 15; V gene: TRBV12-3/TRBV12-4; clone size: many; J gene: TRBJ2-2; D gene: TRBD2; CDR3 DNA: TGTGCCAGCAGAGGGACTAGCGGAAACACCGGGGAGCTGTTTTTT; CDR3 protein: CASRGTSGNTGELFF
CDR3 length: 15; V gene: TRBV5-1; clone size: NA; J gene: TRBJ2-7; D gene: TRBD2; CDR3 DNA: TGCGCCAGCAGCTCAGGACTAGCGCGATCCTACGAGCAGTACTTC; CDR3 protein: CASSSGLARSYEQYF